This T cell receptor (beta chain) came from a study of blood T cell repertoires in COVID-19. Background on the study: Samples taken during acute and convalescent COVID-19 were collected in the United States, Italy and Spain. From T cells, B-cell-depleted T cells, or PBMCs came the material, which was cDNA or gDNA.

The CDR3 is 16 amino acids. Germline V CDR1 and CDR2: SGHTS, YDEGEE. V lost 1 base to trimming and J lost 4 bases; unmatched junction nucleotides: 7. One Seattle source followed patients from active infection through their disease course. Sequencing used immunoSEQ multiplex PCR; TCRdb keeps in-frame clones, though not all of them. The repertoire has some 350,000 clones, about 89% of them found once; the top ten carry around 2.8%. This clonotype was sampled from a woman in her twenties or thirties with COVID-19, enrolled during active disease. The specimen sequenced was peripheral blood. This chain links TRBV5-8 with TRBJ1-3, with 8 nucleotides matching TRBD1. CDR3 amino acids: CASSLMQGANGNTIYF. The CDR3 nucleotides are TGTGCCAGCAGCTTGATGCAGGGGGCAAACGGAAACACCATATATTTT.